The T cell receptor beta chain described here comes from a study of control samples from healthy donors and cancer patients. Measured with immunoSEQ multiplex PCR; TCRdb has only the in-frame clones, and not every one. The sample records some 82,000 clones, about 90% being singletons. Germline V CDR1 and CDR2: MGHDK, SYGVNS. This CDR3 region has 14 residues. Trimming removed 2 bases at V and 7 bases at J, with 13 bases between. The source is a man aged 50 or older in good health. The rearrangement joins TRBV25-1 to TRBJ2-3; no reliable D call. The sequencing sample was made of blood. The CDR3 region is CASSEVGLRNTQYF. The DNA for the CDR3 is TGTGCCAGCAGTGAAGTGGGGTTACGAAATACGCAGTATTTT.